The clone carrying this T cell receptor beta chain has at least ten counts. Its antigen is not known. The CDR3 sequence is 15 residues long. Germline CDR1 is SNHLY and CDR2 is FYNNEI. V was pared by 5 bases and J by 3 bases, with 5 bases of the junction left unmatched. Preparing the TCRbeta library involved the use of unique molecular identifiers. TCRdb fed the PCR reads into MiXCR, producing one record per CDR3 protein. The sample has 330,000 or so distinct CDR3 sequences, over 7.5% seen once. The sample belongs to a study of T-cell reconstitution after alpha-beta-depleted transplantation in children. The study's findings and limits: At day 60, the high TCRbeta diversity found in some patients originated from recipient T cells and thymic progenitors that had survived. T-cell numbers and diversity one year post-transplant derived largely from freshly generated T cells. Several hundred expanded graft clones reportedly were the source of alpha-beta T cells about two months after transplant.

The sample here was peripheral blood, taken 360 days after TCRalphabeta/CD19-depleted stem cell transplant. The sequence was obtained from a female patient between 2 and 15 years old who had a stem cell transplant for Fanconi anemia, so the T cells may come from the graft donor. J is TRBJ2-1 and V is TRBV2; 9 bases are shared with TRBD2. The CDR3 DNA sequence: TGTGCCAGCAGTAAGAGCGGGGGGCTCTACAATGAGCAGTTCTTC. The encoded protein is CASSKSGGLYNEQFF.